The 17 T cell receptor beta chains given below trace back to one sample, sequenced in a study of OX40 agonist ivuxolimab in advanced cancers. Method: immunoSEQ multiplex PCR; TCRdb's copy keeps in-frame clones and lacks some. The sample lists about 66,000 clones, roughly 90% occurring once. This sample comprised CD4+ or CD8+ T cells sorted from blood, obtained in a trial of the OX40 agonist ivuxolimab. The source is an adult with an advanced solid tumor such as melanoma, head and neck, liver or kidney cancer.

The V gene is TRBV19, the J gene TRBJ1-1, with 7 bases that match TRBD1. This CDR3 region has 13 residues. Germline values: CDR1 LNHDA, CDR2 SQIVND (reference sequence). V was clipped by 5 bases and J by 3 bases; unmatched bases: 3. CDR3 loop: CASSRQGDTEAFF. In DNA form, the CDR3 reads TGTGCCAGTAGTCGACAGGGAGACACTGAAGCTTTCTTT.

The chain carries TRBV29-1 and TRBJ1-5, with D perhaps matching TRBD1 (5 bases). V lost 7 bases, J lost 4 bases, and 17 bases lay in between. The CDR3 spans 14 residues. The germline V gene encodes CDR1 SQVTM and CDR2 ANQGSEA. CDR3 amino acids: CSARYGTGNQPQHF. For the CDR3, the DNA is TGCAGCGCCCGGTATGGGACGGGGAATCAGCCCCAGCATTTT.

The rearrangement joins TRBV7-3 to TRBJ2-1; 8 bases align to TRBD1. Germline CDR1 is SGHTA and CDR2 is FQGTGA. The V gene end was trimmed by 5 bases and the J gene end by 4 bases; junction bases not matched to a gene: 13. The CDR3 runs 17 residues. The CDR3 bases are TGTGCCAGCAGCGCCGGACAGGGAAGGAGAGATTACAATGAGCAGTTCTTC. It translates to CASSAGQGRRDYNEQFF.

This chain joins TRBV28 and TRBJ1-4; D perhaps matches TRBD1 (5 bases). There are 13 residues in the CDR3. Per germline, CDR1 MDHEN and CDR2 SYDVKM. V was cut by 4 bases and J by 8 bases, with 11 bases left in between. The CDR3 sequence: CASSSPGGEKLFF. In nucleotides, the CDR3 is TGTGCCAGCAGTTCCCCGGGGGGGGAAAAACTGTTTTTT.

CDR3 DNA: TGTGCCAGCAGCGTAGAGGGGGGCGATGGCATTCAGTACTTC. Translation: CASSVEGGDGIQYF. The chain couples TRBV9 to TRBJ2-4, with D perhaps being TRBD1 or TRBD2 (6 bases each). The CDR3 has 14 amino acids. Germline V gene data show CDR1 as SGDLS and CDR2 as YYNGEE. Trimming cost V 0 bases and J 9 bases, with 13 bases left between them.

The gene calls are TRBV6-1 and TRBJ1-6; no clear D gene. Germline loops: CDR1 MNHNS, CDR2 SASEGT. The CDR3 consists of 13 residues. Trimming removed 8 bases from V and 7 bases from J, with 12 bases in between. The CDR3 protein is CASQTEGNSPLHF. In DNA form, the CDR3 reads TGTGCCAGCCAAACGGAGGGCAATTCACCCCTCCACTTT.

The chain is built from TRBV6-1 and TRBJ2-2; TRBD1 is a possible D gene (7 bases). This CDR3 region has 15 residues. The V end was cut by 7 bases, the J end by 5 bases, with 17 bases between. The V gene's germline CDR1 is MNHNS and CDR2 SASEGT. CDR3 residues: CASTPGGSGTGELFF. CDR3 DNA: TGTGCCAGCACTCCAGGGGGGAGTGGGACCGGGGAGCTGTTTTTT.

The V and J genes are TRBV4-2 and TRBJ1-4; D uncertain. The CDR3 extends over 14 amino acids. The germline V and J ends were trimmed by 1 base and 11 bases, with 14 bases remaining between them. Germline V gene lookup returns CDR1 LGHNA and CDR2 YNFKEQ. The CDR3 is CASSQVEREGKLFF. The CDR3 DNA sequence: TGTGCCAGCAGCCAAGTTGAAAGGGAAGGGAAACTGTTTTTT.

V and J are TRBV9 and TRBJ2-1; 14 bases align to TRBD2. In germline, CDR1 is SGDLS, CDR2 YYNGEE. Trimming at V came to 3 bases and at J to 8 bases, leaving 13 bases not matched to a gene. There are 18 residues in the CDR3. In DNA, the CDR3 is TGTGCCAGCAGCGCCGGGACTAGCGGGGGAATCCCATACGATGAGCAGTTCTTC. Translation gives CASSAGTSGGIPYDEQFF.

The chain joins TRBV5-1 to TRBJ1-3; the match to TRBD1 covers 7 bases. The CDR3 extends over 16 amino acids. The germline V gene encodes CDR1 SGHRS and CDR2 YFSETQ. The junction had 6 bases not matched to a gene; V was cut back by 0 bases and J by 3 bases. This CDR3 is CASSLGDSPVGNTIYF. The DNA for the CDR3 is TGCGCCAGCAGCTTGGGGGACAGCCCCGTTGGAAACACCATATATTTT.

The gene calls are TRBV5-1 and TRBJ1-5, with D maybe TRBD1 (5 bases). Trimming cost V 4 bases and J 2 bases, with 7 bases left between them. The length of the CDR3 is 13 residues. Germline V lookup: CDR1 SGHRS, CDR2 YFSETQ. Here the CDR3 DNA reads TGCGCCAGCAGCCGGGACGGCAATCAGCCCCAGCATTTT. Translated, it gives CASSRDGNQPQHF.

The V gene is TRBV5-5, the J gene TRBJ2-1; D not resolved. This CDR3 has 15 amino acids. Trimming took 3 bases from V and 0 from J, leaving 10 bases between them. Germline V gives CDR1 SGHKS, CDR2 YYEKEE (reference sequence). DNA of the CDR3: TGTGCCAGCAGCTCGGACCCTAGCTCCTACAATGAGCAGTTCTTC. This gives the protein CASSSDPSSYNEQFF.

The chain recombines TRBV7-8 with TRBJ2-2; 7 bases match TRBD1. Unmatched junction bases numbered 9, after V lost 5 bases and J lost 3 bases. The CDR3 sequence is 16 residues long. Germline loops: CDR1 SGHVS, CDR2 FQNEAQ. The DNA of the CDR3 is TGTGCCAGCAGCCATCCCCCGGGACAGTACACCGGGGAGCTGTTTTTT. The encoded protein is CASSHPPGQYTGELFF.

The chain is built from TRBV6-4 and TRBJ2-2; D uncertain. CDR3 size: 13 residues. V dropped 3 bases and J dropped 6 bases, with 8 bases sitting between them. CDR1 is MRHNA, CDR2 SNTAGT, per germline. The CDR3 sequence is CASSEEESGELFF. CDR3 bases: TGTGCCAGCAGTGAAGAGGAGTCCGGGGAGCTGTTTTTT.

This clone appeared a single time. The rearrangement uses TRBV25-1 and TRBJ1-4; D is uncertain. The germline V and J ends were trimmed by 2 bases and 5 bases, with 0 bases remaining between them. In germline, CDR1 is MGHDK, CDR2 SYGVNS. This CDR3 region has 11 residues. CDR3 sequence reads: CASSENEKLFF. As DNA, the CDR3 is TGTGCCAGCAGTGAAAATGAAAAACTGTTTTTT.

This clone was picked up a small number of times. The chain joins TRBV20-1 to TRBJ1-1, with TRBD1 as a possible D gene (5 bases). The V end lost 1 base, the J end lost 7 bases, and 7 bases lay between the germline ends. The CDR3 runs 11 residues. The germline V gene has CDR1 DFQATT and CDR2 SNEGSKA (reference sequence). The CDR3 nucleotides read TGCAGTGCTAGAGGCGACAGTGAAGCTTTCTTT. As protein: CSARGDSEAFF.

The chain combines TRBV7-7 with TRBJ2-1; 10 positions agree with TRBD1. CDR1 and CDR2 from the germline V gene are SSHAT and FNYEAQ (reference sequence). V trimming: 5 bases; J trimming: 8 bases; junction bases outside the gene matches: 3. The CDR3 is 13 amino acids. CDR3 in amino acids: CASSRDRGDEQFF. The CDR3, as DNA: TGTGCCAGCAGCAGGGACAGGGGAGATGAGCAGTTCTTC.